The 10 T cell receptor beta chains below all came from one sample that was sequenced in a study of graft-versus-host responses after intestinal transplantation (dated by TCRdb to the early 2020s). No antigen is known for these receptors. This specimen's time point label, per the study, means: cells obtained before transplantation from donor or recipient. The library was built by means of the immunoSEQ multiplex PCR assay. The source is immuneACCESS, and TCRdb retained only in-frame sequences with V and J called. Part of the clones is not carried over; for the studies checked, unresolved V genes explain less than half of this, and the remainder is unexplained. Here the sample has 86,000 or so clones; under 95% occur a single time. The top ten clones comprise 6% of the sample. This specimen consisted of unstimulated CD8+ T cells sorted from spleen or lymph node cells, obtained before intestinal transplant. Source of these receptors: a human donor who received an intestinal transplant.

V and J are TRBV4-1 and TRBJ2-7; D perhaps matches TRBD2 (6 bases). Germline values: CDR1 MGHRA, CDR2 YSYEKL. CDR3 length equals 14 residues. V lost 2 bases and J 4 bases, leaving 12 bases between the germline ends. Written as DNA, the CDR3 is TGCGCCAGCAGCCAACGGTTGGAGGGTTACGAGCAGTACTTC. Its translation: CASSQRLEGYEQYF.

This sequence joins TRBV9 and TRBJ1-1, with D tentatively TRBD1 (5 bases). This CDR3 contains 17 residues. The V gene's germline CDR1 is SGDLS and CDR2 YYNGEE. Trimming shortened V by 0 bases and J by 2 bases, and 17 bases separated the two germline ends. The CDR3 region has the DNA TGTGCCAGCAGCGTAGTAGGGGTCTTGACGGCTAACACTGAAGCTTTCTTT. Its protein is CASSVVGVLTANTEAFF.

The gene calls are TRBV6-5 and TRBJ2-1; 7 positions agree with TRBD2. The CDR3 extends over 15 amino acids. V shed 6 bases, J shed 5 bases, and the junction held 10 bases outside the gene matches. From germline, CDR1 is MNHEY and CDR2 SVGAGI. CDR3 region: CASSATSYWDNEQFF. As DNA, the CDR3 is TGTGCCAGCAGCGCGACTAGCTACTGGGACAATGAGCAGTTCTTC.

The V call is TRBV7-9, the J call TRBJ2-3, with TRBD2 as a possible D gene (5 bases). The length of the CDR3 is 17 residues. Germline V CDR1 and CDR2: SEHNR, FQNEAQ (reference sequence). With 1 base removed from V and 5 bases from J, the gap between germline ends came to 19 bases. CDR3 region: CASSLVSGLSTVDTQYF. The CDR3 DNA follows: TGTGCCAGCAGCTTAGTATCCGGACTCTCCACAGTAGATACGCAGTATTTT.

V and J are TRBV7-9 and TRBJ2-1; D may be TRBD2 (5 bases). V was pared by 5 bases and J by 7 bases, with 12 bases between. CDR1 and CDR2 from the germline V gene are SEHNR and FQNEAQ (reference sequence). This CDR3 has 13 amino acids. CDR3 in DNA: TGTGCCAGCAGCGCACCTCCGGGGAATGAGCAGTTCTTC. Protein: CASSAPPGNEQFF.

CDR3 DNA sequence: TGTGCCACCAGCGCCTATTCCAGCTCCTACAATGAGCAGTTCTTC. Amino acid sequence: CATSAYSSSYNEQFF. The chain recombines TRBV15 with TRBJ2-1; D remains ambiguous. V shed 5 bases and J shed 0 bases, with 11 bases lying between them. The CDR3 extends over 15 amino acids. CDR1 LNHNV and CDR2 YYDKDF come from the germline V gene (reference sequence).

This rearrangement joins TRBV30 to TRBJ1-6; 7 positions agree with TRBD1. Trimming took 5 bases from V and 0 from J; bases not matched to a gene: 4. CDR3 length: 15 residues. Germline V gene sequence: CDR1 GTSNPN, CDR2 SVGIG (reference sequence). CDR3 loop: CAWDRDSSYNSPLHF. In nucleotides, the CDR3 is TGTGCCTGGGACCGGGACAGCTCCTATAATTCACCCCTCCACTTT.

CDR3 region: CASSQVIFPEKLFF. The CDR3 DNA is TGCGCCAGCAGCCAAGTTATCTTCCCTGAAAAACTGTTTTTT. This chain uses TRBV4-1 with TRBJ1-4, with unresolved D. There are 14 residues in the CDR3. Germline V lookup: CDR1 MGHRA, CDR2 YSYEKL. Trimming shortened V by 1 base and J by 7 bases, and 10 bases separated the two germline ends.

This clone was seen only a few times. This chain uses TRBV10-3 with TRBJ1-5, with D tentatively TRBD1 (6 bases). The V gene's germline CDR1 is ENHRY and CDR2 SYGVKD. Trimming removed 6 bases at V and 5 bases at J, with 11 bases between. The CDR3 is 13 residues long. For the CDR3, the DNA is TGTGCCATCAGGAGAGGGGGAGATCAGCCCCAGCATTTT. Translated, it gives CAIRRGGDQPQHF.

Here the CDR3 reads CAISEGITWDTQYF. CDR3 nucleotides: TGTGCCATCAGTGAGGGGATTACGTGGGACACGCAGTATTTT. The chain uses TRBV10-3 and TRBJ2-3; D may correspond to TRBD1 or TRBD2 (5 bases each). This CDR3 has 14 amino acids. Germline CDR1 and CDR2: ENHRY and SYGVKD. Trimming removed 2 bases from V and 9 bases from J, with 15 bases in between.